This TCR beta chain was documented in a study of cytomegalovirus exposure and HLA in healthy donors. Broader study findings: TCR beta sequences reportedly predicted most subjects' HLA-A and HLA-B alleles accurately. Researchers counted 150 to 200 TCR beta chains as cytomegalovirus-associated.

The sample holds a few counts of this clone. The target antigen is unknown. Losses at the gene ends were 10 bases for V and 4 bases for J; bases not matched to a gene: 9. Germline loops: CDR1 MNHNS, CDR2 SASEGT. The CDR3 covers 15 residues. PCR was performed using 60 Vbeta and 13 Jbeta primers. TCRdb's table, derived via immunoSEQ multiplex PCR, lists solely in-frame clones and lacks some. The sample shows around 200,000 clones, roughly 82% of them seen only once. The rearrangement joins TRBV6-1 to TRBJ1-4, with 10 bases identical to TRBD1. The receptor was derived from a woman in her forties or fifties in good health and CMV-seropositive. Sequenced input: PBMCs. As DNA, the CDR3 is TGTGCCACTCTCAGACAGGGGGCAGGTAATGAAAAACTGTTTTTT. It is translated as CATLRQGAGNEKLFF.